The text below deals with one TCR beta chain. The target antigen is unknown. CDR1 is MNHEY, CDR2 SMNVEV, per germline (reference sequence). V was cut by 2 bases and J by 3 bases, with 13 bases left in between. The CDR3 has 15 amino acids. The entry originates in a study of cytomegalovirus exposure and HLA in healthy donors. Broader study findings: Many donors shared some public TCRs, even though most TCR sequences were rare. Only CMV serostatus was available as immune exposure information.

Both 60 Vbeta primers and 13 Jbeta primers went into the PCR. Sequencing used immunoSEQ multiplex PCR; TCRdb keeps in-frame clones, though not all of them. The sample table sets out about 60,000 clones. Sequencing was done on a sample of PBMCs. The V call is TRBV27, the J call TRBJ1-1; no clear D. The source is a man in his fifties in good health and CMV-seropositive. The CDR3, as DNA: TGTGCCAGCAGTTTAGGGAGGGTGGCGGACACTGAAGCTTTCTTT. Translation: CASSLGRVADTEAFF.